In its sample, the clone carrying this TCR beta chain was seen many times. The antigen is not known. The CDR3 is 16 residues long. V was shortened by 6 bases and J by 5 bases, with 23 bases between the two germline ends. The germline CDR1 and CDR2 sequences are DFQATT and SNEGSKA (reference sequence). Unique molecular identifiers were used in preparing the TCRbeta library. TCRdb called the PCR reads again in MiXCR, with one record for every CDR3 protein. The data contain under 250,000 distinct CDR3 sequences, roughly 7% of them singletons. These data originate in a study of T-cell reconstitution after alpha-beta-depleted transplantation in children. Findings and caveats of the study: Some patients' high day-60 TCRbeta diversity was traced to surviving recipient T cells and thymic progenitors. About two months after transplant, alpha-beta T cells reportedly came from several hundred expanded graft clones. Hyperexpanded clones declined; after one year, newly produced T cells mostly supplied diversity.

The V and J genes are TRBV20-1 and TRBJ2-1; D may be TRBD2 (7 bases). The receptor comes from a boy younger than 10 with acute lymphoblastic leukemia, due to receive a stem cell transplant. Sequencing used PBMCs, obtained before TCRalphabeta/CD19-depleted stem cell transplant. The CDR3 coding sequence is TGCAGTGCCAAACTCCCCCGGGGGGCATTTAACAATGAGCAGTTCTTC. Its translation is CSAKLPRGAFNNEQFF.